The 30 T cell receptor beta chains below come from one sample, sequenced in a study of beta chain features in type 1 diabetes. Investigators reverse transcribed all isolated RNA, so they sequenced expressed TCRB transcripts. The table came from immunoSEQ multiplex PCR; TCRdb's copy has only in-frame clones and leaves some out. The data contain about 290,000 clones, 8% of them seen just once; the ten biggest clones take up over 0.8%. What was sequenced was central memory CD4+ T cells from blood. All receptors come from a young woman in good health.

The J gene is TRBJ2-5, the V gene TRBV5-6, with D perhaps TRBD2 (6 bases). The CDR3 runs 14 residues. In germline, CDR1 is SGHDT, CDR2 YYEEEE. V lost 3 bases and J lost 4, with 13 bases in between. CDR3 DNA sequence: TGTGCCAGCAGCTCGACACAGGAGGGAGAGACCCAGTACTTC. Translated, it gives CASSSTQEGETQYF.

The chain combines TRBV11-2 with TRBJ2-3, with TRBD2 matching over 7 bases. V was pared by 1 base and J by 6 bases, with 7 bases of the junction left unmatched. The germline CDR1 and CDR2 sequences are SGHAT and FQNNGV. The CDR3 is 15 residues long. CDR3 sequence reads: CASSLAAGVRDTQYF. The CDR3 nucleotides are TGTGCCAGCAGCTTAGCGGCGGGGGTTCGGGATACGCAGTATTTT.

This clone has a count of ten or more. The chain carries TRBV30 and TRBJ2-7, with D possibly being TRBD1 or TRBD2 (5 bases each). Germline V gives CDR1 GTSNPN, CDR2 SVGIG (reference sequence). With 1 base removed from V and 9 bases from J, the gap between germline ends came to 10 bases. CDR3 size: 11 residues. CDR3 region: CAWSAGPLQYF. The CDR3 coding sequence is TGTGCCTGGAGTGCGGGACCGTTGCAGTACTTC.

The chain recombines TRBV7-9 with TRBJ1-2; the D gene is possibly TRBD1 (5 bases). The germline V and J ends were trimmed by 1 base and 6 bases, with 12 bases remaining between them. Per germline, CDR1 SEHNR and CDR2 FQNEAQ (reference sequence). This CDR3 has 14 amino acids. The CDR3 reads CASSLVWDANGYTF. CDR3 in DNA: TGTGCCAGCAGCTTAGTTTGGGACGCGAATGGCTACACCTTC.

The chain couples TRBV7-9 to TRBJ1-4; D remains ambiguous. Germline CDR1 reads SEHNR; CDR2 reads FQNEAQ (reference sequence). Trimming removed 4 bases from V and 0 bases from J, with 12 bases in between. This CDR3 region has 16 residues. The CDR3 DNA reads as TGTGCCAGCAGCTCCAAGGTCTGGGCAACTAATGAAAAACTGTTTTTT. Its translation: CASSSKVWATNEKLFF.

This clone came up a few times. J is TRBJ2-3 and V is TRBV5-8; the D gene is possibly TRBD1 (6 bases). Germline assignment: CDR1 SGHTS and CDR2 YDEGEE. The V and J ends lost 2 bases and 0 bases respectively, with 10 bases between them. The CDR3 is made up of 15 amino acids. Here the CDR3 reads CASSLGQLSTDTQYF. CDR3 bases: TGTGCCAGCAGCTTAGGACAGCTGAGCACAGATACGCAGTATTTT.

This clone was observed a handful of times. CDR3 bases: TGTGCCACCACCGGGGGGGCTGGAAACACCATATATTTT. Translated: CATTGGAGNTIYF. The genes are TRBV15 and TRBJ1-3; a possible D gene is TRBD1 (5 bases). From germline, CDR1 is LNHNV and CDR2 YYDKDF (reference sequence). V dropped 7 bases and J dropped 2 bases, with 9 bases sitting between them. The CDR3 spans 13 residues.

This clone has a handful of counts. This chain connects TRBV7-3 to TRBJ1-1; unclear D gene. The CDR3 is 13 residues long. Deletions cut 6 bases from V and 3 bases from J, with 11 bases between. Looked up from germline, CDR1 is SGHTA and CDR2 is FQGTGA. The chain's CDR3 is CASSSTRDTEAFF. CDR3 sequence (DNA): TGTGCCAGCAGTTCTACTAGGGACACTGAAGCTTTCTTT.

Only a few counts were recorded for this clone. Here the CDR3 DNA reads TGTGCCAGCAGCGGACAGACTATAAACACCATATATTTT. It codes for CASSGQTINTIYF. This chain connects TRBV11-2 to TRBJ1-3, with a weak D call TRBD1 (6 bases). The CDR3 extends over 13 amino acids. The germline CDR1 and CDR2 sequences are SGHAT and FQNNGV. V gave up 5 bases and J gave up 6 bases, with 11 bases separating them.

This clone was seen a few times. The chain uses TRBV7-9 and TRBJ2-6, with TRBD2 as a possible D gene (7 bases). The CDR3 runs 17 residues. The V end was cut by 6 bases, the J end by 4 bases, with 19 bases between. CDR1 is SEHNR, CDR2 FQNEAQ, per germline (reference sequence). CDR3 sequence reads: CASRPRGGASGANVLTF. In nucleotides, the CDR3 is TGTGCCAGCAGACCCCGCGGGGGCGCTTCCGGGGCCAACGTCCTGACTTTC.

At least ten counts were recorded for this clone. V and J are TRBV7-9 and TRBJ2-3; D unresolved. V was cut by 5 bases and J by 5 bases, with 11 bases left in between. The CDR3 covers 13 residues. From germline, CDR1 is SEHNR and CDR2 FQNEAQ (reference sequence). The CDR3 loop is CASSPTIGDTQYF. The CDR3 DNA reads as TGTGCCAGCAGCCCTACTATAGGAGATACGCAGTATTTT. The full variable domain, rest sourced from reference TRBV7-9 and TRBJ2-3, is DTGVSQNPRHKITKRGQNVTFRCDPISEHNRLYWYRQTLGQGPEFLTYFQNEAQLEKSRLLSDRFSAERPKGSFSTLEIQRTEQGDSAMYLCASSPTIGDTQYFGPGTRLTVL.

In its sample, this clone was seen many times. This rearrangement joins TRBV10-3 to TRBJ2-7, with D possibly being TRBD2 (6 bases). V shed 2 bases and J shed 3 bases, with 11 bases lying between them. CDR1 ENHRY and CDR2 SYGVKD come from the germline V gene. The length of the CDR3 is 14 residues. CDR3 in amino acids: CAISEAGRNYEQYF. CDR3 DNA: TGTGCCATCAGTGAGGCGGGACGTAACTACGAGCAGTACTTC.

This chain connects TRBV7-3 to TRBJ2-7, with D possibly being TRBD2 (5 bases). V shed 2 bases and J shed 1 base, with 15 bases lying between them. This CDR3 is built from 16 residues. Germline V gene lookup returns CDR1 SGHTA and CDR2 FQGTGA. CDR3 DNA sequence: TGTGCCAGCAGCTTAGGAAGGCCCGGGATGTCCTACGAGCAGTACTTC. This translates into CASSLGRPGMSYEQYF.

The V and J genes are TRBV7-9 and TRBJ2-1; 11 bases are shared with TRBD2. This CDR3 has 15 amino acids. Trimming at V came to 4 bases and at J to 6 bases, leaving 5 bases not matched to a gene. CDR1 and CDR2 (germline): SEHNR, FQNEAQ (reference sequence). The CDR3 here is CASSSGLAGFNEQFF. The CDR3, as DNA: TGTGCCAGCAGCTCCGGACTAGCGGGCTTCAATGAGCAGTTCTTC. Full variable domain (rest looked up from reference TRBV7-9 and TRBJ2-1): DTGVSQNPRHKITKRGQNVTFRCDPISEHNRLYWYRQTLGQGPEFLTYFQNEAQLEKSRLLSDRFSAERPKGSFSTLEIQRTEQGDSAMYLCASSSGLAGFNEQFFGPGTRLTVL.

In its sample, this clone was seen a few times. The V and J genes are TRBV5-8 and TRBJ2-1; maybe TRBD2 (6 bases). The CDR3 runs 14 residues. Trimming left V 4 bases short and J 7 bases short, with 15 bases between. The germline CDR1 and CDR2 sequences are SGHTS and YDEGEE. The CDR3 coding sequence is TGTGCCAGCAGCCGGAAGACTAGACGTAATGAGCAGTTCTTC. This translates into CASSRKTRRNEQFF.

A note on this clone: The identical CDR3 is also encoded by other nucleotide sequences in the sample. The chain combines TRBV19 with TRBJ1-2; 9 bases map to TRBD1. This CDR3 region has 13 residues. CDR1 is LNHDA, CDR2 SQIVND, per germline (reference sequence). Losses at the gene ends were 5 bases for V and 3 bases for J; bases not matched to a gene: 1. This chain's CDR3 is CASSRDRDYGYTF. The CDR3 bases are TGTGCCAGTAGTCGGGACAGGGACTATGGCTACACCTTC. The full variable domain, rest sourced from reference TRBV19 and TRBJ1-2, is DGGITQSPKYLFRKEGQNVTLSCEQNLNHDAMYWYRQDPGQGLRLIYYSQIVNDFQKGDIAEGYSVSREKKESFPLTVTSAQKNPTAFYLCASSRDRDYGYTFGSGTRLTVV.

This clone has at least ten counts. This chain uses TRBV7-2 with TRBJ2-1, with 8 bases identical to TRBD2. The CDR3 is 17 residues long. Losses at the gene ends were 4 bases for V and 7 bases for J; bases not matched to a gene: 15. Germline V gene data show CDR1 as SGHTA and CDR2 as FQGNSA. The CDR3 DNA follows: TGTGCCAGCAGCTCCCCAGGGGCGGGGGGTCCGAAGAATGAGCAGTTCTTC. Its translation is CASSSPGAGGPKNEQFF.

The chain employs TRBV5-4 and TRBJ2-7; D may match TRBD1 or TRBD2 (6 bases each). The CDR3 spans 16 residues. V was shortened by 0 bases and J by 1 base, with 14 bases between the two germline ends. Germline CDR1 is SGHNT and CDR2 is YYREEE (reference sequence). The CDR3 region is CASSLGSGEESYEQYF. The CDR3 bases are TGTGCCAGCAGCTTGGGTTCAGGGGAGGAATCCTACGAGCAGTACTTC.

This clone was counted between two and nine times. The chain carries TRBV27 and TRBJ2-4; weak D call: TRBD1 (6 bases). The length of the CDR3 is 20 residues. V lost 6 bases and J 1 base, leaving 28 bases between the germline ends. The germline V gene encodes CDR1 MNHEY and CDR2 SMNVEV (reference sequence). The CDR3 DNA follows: TGTGCCAGCAGACCGAAATCGACAGGAACTACACTGCTGGCCAAAAACATTCAGTACTTC. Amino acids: CASRPKSTGTTLLAKNIQYF.

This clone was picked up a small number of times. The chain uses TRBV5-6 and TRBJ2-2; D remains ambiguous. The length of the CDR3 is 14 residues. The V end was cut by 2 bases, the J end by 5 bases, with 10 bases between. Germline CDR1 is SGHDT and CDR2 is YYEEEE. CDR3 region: CASSFLYGTGELFF. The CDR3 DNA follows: TGTGCCAGCAGCTTCCTGTATGGTACCGGGGAGCTGTTTTTT. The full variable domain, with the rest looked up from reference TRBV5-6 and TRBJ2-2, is DAGVTQSPTHLIKTRGQQVTLRCSPKSGHDTVSWYQQALGQGPQFIFQYYEEEERQRGNFPDRFSGHQFPNYSSELNVNALLLGDSALYLCASSFLYGTGELFFGEGSRLTVL.

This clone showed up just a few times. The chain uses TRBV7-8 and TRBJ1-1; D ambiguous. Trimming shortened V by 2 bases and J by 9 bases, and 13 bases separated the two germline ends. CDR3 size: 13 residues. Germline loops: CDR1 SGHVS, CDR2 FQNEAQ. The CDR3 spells CASSLTQNPKAFF. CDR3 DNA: TGTGCCAGCAGCTTAACGCAGAACCCAAAAGCTTTCTTT.

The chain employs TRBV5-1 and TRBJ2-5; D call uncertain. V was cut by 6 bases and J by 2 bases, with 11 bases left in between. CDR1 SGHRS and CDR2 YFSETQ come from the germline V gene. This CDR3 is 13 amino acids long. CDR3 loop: CASKAGVQETQYF. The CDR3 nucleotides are TGCGCCAGCAAAGCTGGGGTACAAGAGACCCAGTACTTC.

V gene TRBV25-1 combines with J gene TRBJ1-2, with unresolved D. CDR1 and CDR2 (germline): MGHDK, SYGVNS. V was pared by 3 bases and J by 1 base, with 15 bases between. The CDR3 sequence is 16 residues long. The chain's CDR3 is CASSEYGQAGNYGYTF. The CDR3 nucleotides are TGTGCCAGCAGTGAGTACGGGCAGGCGGGTAACTATGGCTACACCTTC.

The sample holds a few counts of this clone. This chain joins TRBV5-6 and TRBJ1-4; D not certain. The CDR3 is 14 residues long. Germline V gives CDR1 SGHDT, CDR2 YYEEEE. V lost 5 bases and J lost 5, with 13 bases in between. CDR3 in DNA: TGTGCCAGCAGTAGGCGGAGGCGGAATGAAAAACTGTTTTTT. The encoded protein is CASSRRRRNEKLFF.

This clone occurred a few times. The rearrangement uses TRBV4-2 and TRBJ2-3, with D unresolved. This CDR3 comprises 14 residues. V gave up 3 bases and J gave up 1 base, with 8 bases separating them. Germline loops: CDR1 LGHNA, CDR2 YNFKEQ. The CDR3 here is CASSHPGGTDTQYF. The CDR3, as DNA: TGTGCCAGCAGCCACCCCGGCGGCACAGATACGCAGTATTTT.

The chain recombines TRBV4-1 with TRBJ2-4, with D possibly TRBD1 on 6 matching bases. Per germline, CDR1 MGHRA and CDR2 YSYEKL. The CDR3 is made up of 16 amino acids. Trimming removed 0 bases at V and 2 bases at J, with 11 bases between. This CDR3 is CASSQESTGPKNIQYF. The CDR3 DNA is TGCGCCAGCAGCCAAGAAAGTACAGGGCCCAAAAACATTCAGTACTTC.

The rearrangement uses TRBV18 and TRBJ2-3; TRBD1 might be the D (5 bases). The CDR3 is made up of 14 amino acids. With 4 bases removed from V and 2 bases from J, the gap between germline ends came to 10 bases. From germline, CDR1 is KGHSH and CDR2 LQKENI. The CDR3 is CASSRGWVTDTQYF. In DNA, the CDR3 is TGTGCCAGCTCACGGGGCTGGGTCACAGATACGCAGTATTTT.

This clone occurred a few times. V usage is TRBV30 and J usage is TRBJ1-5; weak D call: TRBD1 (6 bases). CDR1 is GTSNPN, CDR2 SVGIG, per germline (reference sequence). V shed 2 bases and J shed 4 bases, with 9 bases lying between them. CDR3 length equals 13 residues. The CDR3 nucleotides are TGTGCCTGGAGTAGAACAGGGAATCAGCCCCAGCATTTT. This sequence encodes CAWSRTGNQPQHF.

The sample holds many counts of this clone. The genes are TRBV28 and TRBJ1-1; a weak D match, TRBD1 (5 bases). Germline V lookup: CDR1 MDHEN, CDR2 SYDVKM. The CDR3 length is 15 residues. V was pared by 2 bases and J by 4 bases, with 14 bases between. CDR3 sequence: CASSLLHLGGTEAFF. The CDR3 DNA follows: TGTGCCAGCAGTTTACTACACCTTGGGGGCACTGAAGCTTTCTTT. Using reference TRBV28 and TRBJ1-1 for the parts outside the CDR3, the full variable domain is DVKVTQSSRYLVKRTGEKVFLECVQDMDHENMFWYRQDPGLGLRLIYFSYDVKMKEKGDIPEGYSVSREKKERFSLILESASTNQTSMYLCASSLLHLGGTEAFFGQGTRLTVV.

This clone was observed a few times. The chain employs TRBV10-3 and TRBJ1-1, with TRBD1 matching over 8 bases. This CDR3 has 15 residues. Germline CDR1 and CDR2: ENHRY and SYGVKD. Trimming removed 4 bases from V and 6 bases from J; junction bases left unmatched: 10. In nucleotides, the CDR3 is TGTGCCATCAGTGGGCAAGGACAGGGAGAGGCTGAAGCTTTCTTT. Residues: CAISGQGQGEAEAFF.